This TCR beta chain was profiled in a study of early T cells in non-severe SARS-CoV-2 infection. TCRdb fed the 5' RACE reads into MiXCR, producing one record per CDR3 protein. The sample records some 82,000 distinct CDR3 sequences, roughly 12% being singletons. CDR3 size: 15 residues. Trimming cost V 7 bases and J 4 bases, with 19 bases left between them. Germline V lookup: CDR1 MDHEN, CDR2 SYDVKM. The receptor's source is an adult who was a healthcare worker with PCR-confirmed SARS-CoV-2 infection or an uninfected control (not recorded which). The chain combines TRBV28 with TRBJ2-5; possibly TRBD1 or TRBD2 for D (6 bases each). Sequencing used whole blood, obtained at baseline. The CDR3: CASNSVKGGTETQYF. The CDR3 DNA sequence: TGTGCCAGCAATTCAGTCAAGGGGGGCACAGAGACCCAGTACTTC.